Following are 8 T cell receptor beta chains from one sample sequenced in a study of blood T cell repertoires in COVID-19. Some clones are missing from TCRdb's copy, which holds only in-frame ones; the method was immunoSEQ multiplex PCR. The sample has 95,000 to 110,000 clones; about 90% are singletons. Sample: peripheral blood. The receptors here all came from a human donor in a cohort sampled during active COVID-19.

The CDR3 coding sequence is TGTGCCACCAGCAGCAAACGACAGGGGATCAACTATGGCTACACCTTC. This encodes CATSSKRQGINYGYTF. The chain is built from TRBV15 and TRBJ1-2; 8 bases line up with TRBD1. V trimming: 3 bases; J trimming: 2 bases; junction bases outside the gene matches: 8. The CDR3 extends over 16 amino acids. Per germline, CDR1 LNHNV and CDR2 YYDKDF (reference sequence).

V usage is TRBV21-1 and J usage is TRBJ2-7; TRBD2, the table's D call, lacks a check against the DNA. TRBV21-1 is noted as a pseudogene. This CDR3 comprises 23 residues. CDR3 sequence reads: CASSKAQSSFRGSTSGRRNEQYF. DNA for the CDR3: TGTGCCAGCAGCAAAGCCCAGTCATCCTTCAGGGGATCGACTAGCGGGAGGAGGAACGAGCAGTACTTC.

This chain links TRBV7-8 with TRBJ1-4; 10 bases line up with TRBD1. CDR1 and CDR2 (germline): SGHVS, FQNEAQ. The CDR3 loop spans 14 amino acids. Trimming removed 4 bases from V and 6 bases from J; junction bases left unmatched: 2. The CDR3 sequence: CASSSGTGDEKLFF. For the CDR3, the DNA is TGTGCCAGCAGCTCCGGGACAGGGGATGAAAAACTGTTTTTT.

The chain couples TRBV10-3 to TRBJ2-1, with 10 bases aligning to TRBD2. The length of the CDR3 is 22 residues. V gave up 4 bases and J gave up 5 bases; unmatched junction bases: 26. Per the germline V gene, CDR1 is ENHRY and CDR2 is SYGVKD. The CDR3 DNA reads as TGTGCCATCAGTGGGGCCTTTGATACGAGGAGCGGGGGGGCCCTCTACAACAATGAGCAGTTCTTC. Protein product: CAISGAFDTRSGGALYNNEQFF.

This chain joins TRBV4-1 and TRBJ2-3, with D tentatively TRBD1 (5 bases). Germline V lookup: CDR1 MGHRA, CDR2 YSYEKL. The CDR3 is made up of 16 amino acids. V was shortened by 1 base and J by 2 bases, with 13 bases between the two germline ends. CDR3 region: CASSQVPGLFTDTQYF. The CDR3 nucleotides are TGCGCCAGCAGCCAAGTCCCAGGGCTGTTCACAGATACGCAGTATTTT.

This chain joins TRBV21-1 and TRBJ1-2; the table's D call, TRBD1, was not checked against the DNA. TRBV21-1 is marked as a pseudogene. This CDR3 is 16 amino acids long. CDR3 DNA sequence: TGTGCCAGCAGCAAAGATTGGGGGCAGACTAACTATGGCTACACCTTC. It is translated as CASSKDWGQTNYGYTF.

V is TRBV27 and J is TRBJ1-2, with 9 bases matching TRBD1. V shed 6 bases and J 5 bases; nucleotides not matched to a gene: 4. The CDR3 extends over 13 amino acids. The germline V gene has CDR1 MNHEY and CDR2 SMNVEV (reference sequence). The CDR3 sequence: CASSPGTGYGYTF. For the CDR3, the DNA is TGTGCCAGCAGCCCCGGGACAGGGTATGGCTACACCTTC.

The V and J genes are TRBV18 and TRBJ1-3, with D maybe TRBD1 (5 bases). The germline CDR1 and CDR2 sequences are KGHSH and LQKENI. The V and J ends lost 3 bases and 2 bases respectively, with 8 bases between them. The CDR3 spans 14 residues. CDR3 nucleotide sequence: TGTGCCAGCTCACCCGGGACTACTGGAAACACCATATATTTT. This sequence encodes CASSPGTTGNTIYF.